The entry that follows covers one TCR beta chain sequence. Clinical history reported by participants formed the basis on which cohorts were assigned. Profiling relied on immunoSEQ multiplex PCR, and the TCRdb table lists in-frame clones only, not all of them. The sample includes about 330,000 clones, more than 85% seen only once; the top ten take about 18%. These data originate in a study of blood T cell repertoires in COVID-19. The germline V gene has CDR1 MGHRA and CDR2 YSYEKL. The length of the CDR3 is 15 residues. Trimming pared 0 bases from V and 0 bases from J, leaving 5 bases between. The sequenced material came from PBMCs or T cells enriched from blood (not recorded which). This sequence originates from a woman under 40 who had recovered from COVID-19. This chain uses TRBV4-1 with TRBJ1-4; D is unresolved. The CDR3 region is CASSQDLPTNEKLFF. The DNA of the CDR3 is TGCGCCAGCAGCCAAGATCTCCCAACTAATGAAAAACTGTTTTTT.